A selection of T cell receptor beta chains follows, all from one sample in a study of cytomegalovirus exposure and HLA in healthy donors. Profiling relied on immunoSEQ multiplex PCR, and the TCRdb table lists in-frame clones only, not all of them. The sample includes approximately 110,000 clones, 76% of them seen just once. The material sequenced was PBMCs. These TCRs come from a man in his forties in good health and CMV-seropositive. The CDR3 runs from the conserved cysteine through the conserved F or W. D genes are given only for firm matches. Clone sizes are given selectively: once, few, many, or a class where the clone is expanded.

clone size	V gene	D gene	J gene	CDR3 protein	CDR3 DNA
NA	TRBV30	NA	TRBJ2-5	CAWSVRAPETQYF	TGTGCCTGGAGTGTGAGAGCTCCAGAGACCCAGTACTTC
NA	TRBV6-5	NA	TRBJ2-5	CASSYSRVGEETQYF	TGTGCCAGCAGTTACTCGAGGGTAGGAGAAGAGACCCAGTACTTC
NA	TRBV6-5	NA	TRBJ1-2	CASSYSRVDGYTF	TGTGCCAGCAGTTACTCCAGGGTCGATGGCTACACCTTC
NA	TRBV28	NA	TRBJ1-5	CASSFPAGNQPQHF	TGTGCCAGCAGTTTCCCTGCGGGCAATCAGCCCCAGCATTTT
NA	TRBV2	NA	TRBJ1-5	CASRETYSYQPQHF	TGTGCCAGCCGGGAGACCTACTCCTATCAGCCCCAGCATTTT
once	TRBV7-2	TRBD2	TRBJ2-2	CAISGGAFGLGELFF	TGTGCCATCAGCGGGGGGGCCTTTGGTTTGGGGGAGCTGTTTTTT
few	TRBV28	TRBD1	TRBJ1-5	CASSLLALRTGASNQPQHF	TGTGCCAGCAGTTTGCTGGCATTAAGGACAGGGGCCTCCAATCAGCCCCAGCATTTT
few	TRBV7-9	TRBD2	TRBJ2-7	CASSPRTSGNHEQYF	TGTGCCAGCAGCCCCAGGACTAGCGGGAACCACGAGCAGTACTTC
few	TRBV7-8	TRBD2	TRBJ2-1	CASSFERGGSSYNEQFF	TGTGCCAGCAGCTTTGAGCGGGGGGGGAGCTCCTACAATGAGCAGTTCTTC
NA	TRBV6-1	TRBD1	TRBJ2-5	CASRQGLRETQYF	TGTGCCAGTAGACAGGGCTTGAGGGAGACCCAGTACTTC
NA	TRBV6-1	TRBD1	TRBJ2-7	CASSVRTGDHEQYF	TGTGCCAGCAGTGTCCGGACAGGGGACCACGAGCAGTACTTC